This T cell receptor (beta chain) originates from a study of blood T cell repertoires in COVID-19. Study information: Samples representing acute and convalescent COVID-19 were sourced from the United States, Italy and Spain. The cDNA or gDNA used as material had been derived from T cells, B-cell-depleted T cells, or PBMCs.

Seattle's cohort entered during active infection and was followed longitudinally. Germline V gene lookup returns CDR1 SGHVS and CDR2 FNYEAQ. J was trimmed by 4 bases and V by 1 base; bases with no gene match: 2. The CDR3 totals 15 residues. Per the study methods: Nucleated cell counts were estimated from reference gene primer amplification. TCRdb's table, derived via immunoSEQ multiplex PCR, lists solely in-frame clones and lacks some. The DNA gave D and trimming, while V, J and clone size come from that table. The table includes about 480,000 clones, 88% detected once. The receptor's source is a woman between 45 and 65 years old with COVID-19, enrolled during active disease. Sequencing was carried out using peripheral blood. The J gene is TRBJ2-1, the V gene TRBV7-6, with 9 bases that match TRBD2. Here the CDR3 DNA reads TGTGCCAGCAGCTTAGAAGCGGGGGGTTACAATGAGCAGTTCTTC. It yields the protein CASSLEAGGYNEQFF.